Each of the 7 T cell receptor beta chains below was sequenced from the same sample in a study of cytomegalovirus exposure and HLA in healthy donors. The protocol was immunoSEQ multiplex PCR, while the TCRdb copy is restricted to in-frame clones and leaves out a portion. The sample has tens of thousands of clones; roughly 94% are singletons. Material: PBMCs. Source of these receptors: a young man in good health and CMV-seropositive.

This clone was observed a handful of times. J is TRBJ1-6 and V is TRBV4-1; TRBD1 might be the D (5 bases). There are 17 residues in the CDR3. V lost 1 base and J lost 11, with 21 bases in between. Looked up from germline, CDR1 is MGHRA and CDR2 is YSYEKL. The CDR3 region is CASSQGSRSGGRTPLHF. DNA for the CDR3: TGCGCCAGCAGCCAAGGAAGTCGGTCGGGGGGTAGAACACCCCTCCACTTT.

V is TRBV7-2 and J is TRBJ1-3, with D tentatively TRBD1 (5 bases). CDR3 size: 12 residues. The germline gives CDR1 SGHTA, CDR2 FQGNSA. Between the trimmed V and J ends, which lost 4 bases and 8 bases, there was a span of 9 bases. The CDR3 sequence is CASSSQGYTIYF. As DNA, the CDR3 is TGTGCCAGCAGCTCCCAGGGATACACCATATATTTT. The whole variable domain, filled in from reference TRBV7-2 and TRBJ1-3, reads GAGVSQSPSNKVTEKGKDVELRCDPISGHTALYWYRQSLGQGLEFLIYFQGNSAPDKSGLPSDRFSAERTGGSVSTLTIQRTQQEDSAVYLCASSSQGYTIYFGEGSWLTVV.

The rearrangement joins TRBV27 to TRBJ2-3; D is uncertain. This CDR3 is built from 14 residues. The germline gives CDR1 MNHEY, CDR2 SMNVEV (reference sequence). Trimming took off 4 bases at V and 4 bases at J, with 12 bases between the two ends. CDR3: CASSWVAPPDTQYF. CDR3 bases: TGTGCCAGCAGTTGGGTAGCTCCGCCAGATACGCAGTATTTT.

This clone was recorded once. V gene TRBV28 combines with J gene TRBJ2-7; D may be TRBD2 (5 bases). The CDR3 sequence is 15 residues long. Germline V gene lookup returns CDR1 MDHEN and CDR2 SYDVKM. With 3 bases removed from V and 3 bases from J, the gap between germline ends came to 15 bases. The CDR3 DNA reads TGTGCCAGCAGTTTCTCGGGGAATCTAGACTACGAGCAGTACTTC. Its translation: CASSFSGNLDYEQYF. Supplemented by reference TRBV28 and TRBJ2-7, the full variable domain reads DVKVTQSSRYLVKRTGEKVFLECVQDMDHENMFWYRQDPGLGLRLIYFSYDVKMKEKGDIPEGYSVSREKKERFSLILESASTNQTSMYLCASSFSGNLDYEQYFGPGTRLTVT.

The J gene is TRBJ1-1, the V gene TRBV9; no definite D call. V gave up 0 bases and J gave up 1 base, with 7 bases separating them. Germline values: CDR1 SGDLS, CDR2 YYNGEE. CDR3 size: 14 residues. CDR3: CASSVGFRNTEAFF. The CDR3 DNA reads as TGTGCCAGCAGCGTAGGATTCAGGAACACTGAAGCTTTCTTT.

This chain connects TRBV19 to TRBJ2-7, with TRBD2 matching over 11 bases. Germline V lookup: CDR1 LNHDA, CDR2 SQIVND (reference sequence). The CDR3 loop spans 15 amino acids. V was pared by 7 bases and J by 6 bases, with 11 bases of the junction left unmatched. CDR3 nucleotide sequence: TGTGCCAGTATCGATAGCGGGAGGGACCCCTCCGAGCAGTACTTC. Protein sequence: CASIDSGRDPSEQYF.

The V gene is TRBV2, the J gene TRBJ2-1; 10 bases agree with TRBD2. V was clipped by 1 base and J by 8 bases; unmatched bases: 11. Germline V CDR1 and CDR2: SNHLY, FYNNEI. This CDR3 contains 17 residues. The CDR3 sequence: CASSEGDSGGFWDEQFF. The CDR3 bases are TGTGCCAGCAGTGAAGGGGATAGCGGGGGGTTTTGGGATGAGCAGTTCTTC.